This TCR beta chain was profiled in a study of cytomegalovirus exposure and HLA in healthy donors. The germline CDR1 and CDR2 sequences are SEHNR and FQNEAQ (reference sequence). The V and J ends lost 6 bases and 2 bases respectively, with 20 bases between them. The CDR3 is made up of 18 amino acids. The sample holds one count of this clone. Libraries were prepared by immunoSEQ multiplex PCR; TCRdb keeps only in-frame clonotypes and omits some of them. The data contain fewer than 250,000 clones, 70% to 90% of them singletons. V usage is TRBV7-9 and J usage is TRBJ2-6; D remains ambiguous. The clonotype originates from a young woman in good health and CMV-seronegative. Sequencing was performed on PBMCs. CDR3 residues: CASRDPWTKTAGANVLTF. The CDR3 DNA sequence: TGTGCCAGCAGGGACCCCTGGACCAAAACCGCTGGGGCCAACGTCCTGACTTTC. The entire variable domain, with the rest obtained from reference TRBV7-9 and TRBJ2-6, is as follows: DTGVSQNPRHKITKRGQNVTFRCDPISEHNRLYWYRQTLGQGPEFLTYFQNEAQLEKSRLLSDRFSAERPKGSFSTLEIQRTEQGDSAMYLCASRDPWTKTAGANVLTFGAGSRLTVL.